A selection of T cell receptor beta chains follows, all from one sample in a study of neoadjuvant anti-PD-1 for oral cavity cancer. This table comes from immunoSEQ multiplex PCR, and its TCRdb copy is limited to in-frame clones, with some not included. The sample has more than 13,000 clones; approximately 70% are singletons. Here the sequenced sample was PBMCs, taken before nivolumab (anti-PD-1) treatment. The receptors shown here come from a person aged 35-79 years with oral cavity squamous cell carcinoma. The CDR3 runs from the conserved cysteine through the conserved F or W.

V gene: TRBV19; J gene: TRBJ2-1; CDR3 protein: CASSLGTSGRGGLYNEQFF
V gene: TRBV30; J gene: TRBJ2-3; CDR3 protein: CAWKEFTDTQYF
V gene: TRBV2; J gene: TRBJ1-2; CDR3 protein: CASSQTGTRGGGYTF
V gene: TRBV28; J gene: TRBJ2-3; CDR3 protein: CASSTTVDTQYF
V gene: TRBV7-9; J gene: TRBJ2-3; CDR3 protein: CASSLAPNGNRADTQYF
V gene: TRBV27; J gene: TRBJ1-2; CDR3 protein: CASSPGTGYGYTF
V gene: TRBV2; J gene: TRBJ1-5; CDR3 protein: CASTPTRNQPQHF
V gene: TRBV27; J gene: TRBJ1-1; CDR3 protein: CASSPPGREVEAFF
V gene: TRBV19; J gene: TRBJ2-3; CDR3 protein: CASSARAADTQYF
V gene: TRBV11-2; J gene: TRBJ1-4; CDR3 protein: CASSLDRGEKLFF
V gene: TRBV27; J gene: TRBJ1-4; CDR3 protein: CASSLTPTTNEKLFF
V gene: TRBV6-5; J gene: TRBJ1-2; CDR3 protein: CASSSLLGGGYYGYTF